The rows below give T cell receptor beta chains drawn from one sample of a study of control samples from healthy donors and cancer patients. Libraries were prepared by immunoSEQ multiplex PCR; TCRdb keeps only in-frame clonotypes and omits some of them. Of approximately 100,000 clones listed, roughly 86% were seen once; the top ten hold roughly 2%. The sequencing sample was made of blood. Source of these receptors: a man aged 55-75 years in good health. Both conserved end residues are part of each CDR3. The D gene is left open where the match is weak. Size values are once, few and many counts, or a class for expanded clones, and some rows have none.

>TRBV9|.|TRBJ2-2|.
CASSVAGLGTGELFF
TGTGCCAGCAGCGTAGCGGGATTGGGAACCGGGGAGCTGTTTTTT
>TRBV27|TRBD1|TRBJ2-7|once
CASSSPGQARDEQYF
TGTGCCAGCAGTTCCCCAGGACAGGCGAGGGACGAGCAGTACTTC
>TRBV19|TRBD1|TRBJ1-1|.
CASSTDRGPAAEAFF
TGTGCCAGTAGTACAGACAGGGGCCCCGCGGCTGAAGCTTTCTTT
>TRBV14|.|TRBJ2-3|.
CASSQAGYNTDTQYF
TGTGCCAGCAGCCAGGCGGGATACAACACAGATACGCAGTATTTT
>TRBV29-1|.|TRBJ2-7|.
CSVHDGESYEQYF
TGCAGCGTGCACGACGGGGAATCCTACGAGCAGTACTTC
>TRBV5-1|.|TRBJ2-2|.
CASSSNTGELFF
TGCGCCAGCAGCTCTAACACCGGGGAGCTGTTTTTT
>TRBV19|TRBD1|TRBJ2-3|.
CASSLGQGQQYF
TGTGCCAGTAGTCTTGGACAGGGTCAGCAGTATTTT
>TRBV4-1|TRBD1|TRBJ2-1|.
CASSPSGQEYNEQFF
TGCGCCAGCAGCCCGTCGGGACAGGAGTACAATGAGCAGTTCTTC
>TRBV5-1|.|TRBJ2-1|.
CASSPAEGAGYNEQFF
TGCGCCAGCAGCCCGGCCGAGGGGGCGGGATACAATGAGCAGTTCTTC
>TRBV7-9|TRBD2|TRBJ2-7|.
CASRSSGRANEQYF
TGTGCCAGCAGGTCGAGCGGGAGGGCCAACGAGCAGTACTTC
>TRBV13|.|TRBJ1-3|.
CASSLVNTIYF
TGTGCCAGCAGCTTAGTAAACACCATATATTTT
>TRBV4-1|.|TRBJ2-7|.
CASSQGGGLHREQYF
TGCGCCAGCAGCCAAGGTGGGGGTCTTCACCGCGAGCAGTACTTC
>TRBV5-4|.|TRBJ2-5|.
CASNFAGAAQETQYF
TGTGCCAGCAATTTTGCCGGGGCGGCCCAAGAGACCCAGTACTTC
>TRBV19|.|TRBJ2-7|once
CASSIGGEQYF
TGTGCCAGTAGTATCGGCGGAGAGCAGTACTTC
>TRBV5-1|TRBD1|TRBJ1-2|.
CASSEPGQGAYGYTF
TGCGCCAGCAGCGAACCGGGACAGGGGGCGTATGGCTACACCTTC
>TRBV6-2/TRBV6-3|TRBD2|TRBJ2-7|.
CASSSTGGPKGEQYF
TGTGCCAGCAGTTCAACGGGAGGGCCGAAGGGCGAGCAGTACTTC
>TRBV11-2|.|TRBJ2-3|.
CASSLGRSTDTQYF
TGTGCCAGCAGCCTGGGCCGGAGTACAGATACGCAGTATTTT
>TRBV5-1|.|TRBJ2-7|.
CASSAGNYEQYF
TGCGCCAGCAGTGCGGGGAACTACGAGCAGTACTTC
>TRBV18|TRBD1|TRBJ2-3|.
CASSPRTGQPATDTQYF
TGTGCCAGCTCACCACGTACGGGACAGCCGGCCACAGATACGCAGTATTTT
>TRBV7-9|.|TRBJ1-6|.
CASSLRQINSPLHF
TGTGCCAGCAGCTTGCGTCAGATTAATTCACCCCTCCACTTT
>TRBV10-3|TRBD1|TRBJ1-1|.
CAITRTGGANTEAFF
TGTGCCATCACCCGGACAGGGGGCGCGAACACTGAAGCTTTCTTT
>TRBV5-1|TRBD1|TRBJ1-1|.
CASSPGTGGTEAFF
TGCGCCAGCAGCCCTGGGACAGGGGGGACTGAAGCTTTCTTT
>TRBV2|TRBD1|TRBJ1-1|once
CASSEARTGSTEAFF
TGTGCCAGCAGTGAAGCACGGACAGGTTCGACTGAAGCTTTCTTT
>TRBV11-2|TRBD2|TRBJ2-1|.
CASGASGSSWDEQFF
TGTGCCAGCGGCGCTAGCGGGAGTTCTTGGGATGAGCAGTTCTTC
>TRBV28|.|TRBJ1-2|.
CASTLWPGYNYGYTF
TGTGCCAGCACTCTCTGGCCAGGATATAACTATGGCTACACCTTC
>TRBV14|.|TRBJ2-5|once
CASRRGGETQYF
TGTGCCAGCAGAAGGGGGGGAGAGACCCAGTACTTC
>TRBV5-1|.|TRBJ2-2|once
CASSLDSANTGELFF
TGCGCCAGCAGCCTAGACAGTGCGAACACCGGGGAGCTGTTTTTT
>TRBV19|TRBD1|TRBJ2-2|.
CASSNRGGGGELFF
TGTGCCAGTAGTAACAGGGGCGGAGGAGGGGAGCTGTTTTTT
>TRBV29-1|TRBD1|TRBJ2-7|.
CSARQGVPYEQYF
TGCAGCGCACGACAGGGTGTTCCCTACGAGCAGTACTTC
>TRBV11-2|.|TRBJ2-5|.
CASSFLGQGVETQYF
TGTGCCAGCAGCTTCCTCGGGCAGGGCGTGGAGACCCAGTACTTC
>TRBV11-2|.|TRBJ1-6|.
CASSLAGVSSPLHF
TGTGCCAGCAGCTTAGCTGGTGTATCCTCACCCCTCCACTTT
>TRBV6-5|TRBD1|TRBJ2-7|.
CASSLIQGAGEQYF
TGTGCCAGCAGTTTAATACAGGGGGCGGGGGAGCAGTACTTC
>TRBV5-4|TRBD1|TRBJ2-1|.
CASSSRDRGLFF
TGTGCCAGCAGCTCCCGGGACAGGGGCCTGTTCTTC
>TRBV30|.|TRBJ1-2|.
CAWSVQGGNYGYTF
TGTGCCTGGAGTGTACAGGGAGGAAACTATGGCTACACCTTC
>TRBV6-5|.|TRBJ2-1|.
CASKVVPGNNEQFF
TGTGCCAGCAAAGTGGTCCCAGGGAACAATGAGCAGTTCTTC
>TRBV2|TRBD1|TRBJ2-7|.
CASRDRVPTYEQYF
TGTGCCAGCAGAGACAGGGTCCCAACCTACGAGCAGTACTTC
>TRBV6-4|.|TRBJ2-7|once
CASSDSRGPHSPGYF
TGTGCCAGCAGTGACTCCCGCGGGCCTCACTCGCCCGGGTACTTC
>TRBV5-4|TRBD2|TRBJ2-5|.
CASSSTLAGGETQYF
TGTGCCAGCAGCTCGACACTAGCGGGAGGAGAGACCCAGTACTTC
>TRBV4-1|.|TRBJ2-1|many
CASSQEFRTASEQFF
TGCGCCAGCAGCCAAGAGTTTAGGACAGCGAGTGAGCAGTTCTTC
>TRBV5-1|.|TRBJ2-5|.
CASSLSSKETQYF
TGCGCCAGCAGCTTAAGTTCCAAAGAGACCCAGTACTTC
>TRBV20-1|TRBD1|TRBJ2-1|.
CSAPRGRRQFF
TGCAGTGCTCCGAGGGGGCGTCGGCAGTTCTTC
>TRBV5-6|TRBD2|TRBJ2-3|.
CASSLTSGRSDSSGTQYF
TGTGCCAGCAGCTTGACTAGCGGGAGGTCGGATTCCAGCGGTACGCAGTATTTT